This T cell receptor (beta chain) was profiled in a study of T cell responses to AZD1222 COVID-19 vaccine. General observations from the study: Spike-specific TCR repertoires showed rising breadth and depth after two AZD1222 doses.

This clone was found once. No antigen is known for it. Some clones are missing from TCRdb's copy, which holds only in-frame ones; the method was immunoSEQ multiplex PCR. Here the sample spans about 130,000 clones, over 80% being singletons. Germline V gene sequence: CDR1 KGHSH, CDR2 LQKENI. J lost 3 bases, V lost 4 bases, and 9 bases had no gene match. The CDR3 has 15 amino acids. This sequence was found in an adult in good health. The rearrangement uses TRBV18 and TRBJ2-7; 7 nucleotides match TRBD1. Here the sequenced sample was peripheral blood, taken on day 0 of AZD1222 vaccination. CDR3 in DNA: TGTGCCAGCTCACGGCCCGGGACAGAAAACTACGAGCAGTACTTC. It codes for CASSRPGTENYEQYF.